The rows below give T cell receptor beta chains drawn from one sample of a study of cytomegalovirus exposure and HLA in healthy donors. Generated by immunoSEQ multiplex PCR, the TCRdb table keeps only in-frame clones and is missing some. The sample holds 150,000 to 200,000 clones, 65% to 70% seen once. Sample: PBMCs. These receptors originate from a woman aged 18-30 years in good health and CMV-seropositive. The CDR3 runs from the conserved cysteine through the conserved F or W. Each record gives: D gene, CDR3 length, clone size, V gene, J gene, CDR3 protein, CDR3 DNA. The D gene is left open where the match is weak. Part of the rows lack a size; the others show once, few, many or a class for expanded clones.

.	16	few	TRBV6-1	TRBJ1-1	CASSELGGAMNTEAFF	TGTGCCAGCAGTGAACTTGGGGGGGCCATGAACACTGAAGCTTTCTTT
TRBD2	16	.	TRBV2	TRBJ2-2	CASSGLAGAGTGELFF	TGTGCCAGCAGTGGACTAGCGGGAGCTGGCACCGGGGAGCTGTTTTTT
TRBD1	13	.	TRBV6-1	TRBJ1-1	CASSKQGHTEAFF	TGTGCCAGCAGTAAACAGGGGCACACTGAAGCTTTCTTT
TRBD1	17	.	TRBV4-1	TRBJ2-1	CASSQDVTGGTPNEQFF	TGCGCCAGCAGCCAAGATGTTACAGGGGGGACCCCCAATGAGCAGTTCTTC
TRBD2	19	once	TRBV19	TRBJ2-1	CASSINSGLVLSSYNEQFF	TGTGCCAGTAGCATCAACTCCGGACTAGTCCTAAGCTCCTACAATGAGCAGTTCTTC
TRBD1	18	.	TRBV4-3	TRBJ1-6	CASSQKETGTSYNSPLHF	TGCGCCAGCAGCCAAAAAGAGACAGGGACCTCCTATAATTCACCCCTCCACTTT
.	15	.	TRBV7-3	TRBJ2-6	CASSFSGSGANVLTF	TGTGCCAGCAGCTTTTCAGGGTCTGGGGCCAACGTCCTGACTTTC
.	13	few	TRBV25-1	TRBJ2-5	CASSVSRFETQYF	TGTGCCAGCAGTGTCTCCAGGTTTGAGACCCAGTACTTC
.	15	few	TRBV19	TRBJ2-2	CASSRRDPYTGELFF	TGTGCCAGTAGTAGGAGAGACCCCTACACCGGGGAGCTGTTTTTT
.	14	.	TRBV15	TRBJ1-2	CATSRDLGAYGYTF	TGTGCCACCAGCAGAGATCTGGGGGCCTATGGCTACACCTTC
TRBD1	17	.	TRBV30	TRBJ1-2	CAWSPSLRTGLNYGYTF	TGTGCCTGGAGTCCCTCCCTCCGGACAGGGCTTAACTATGGCTACACCTTC